One and the same sample provided the 23 T cell receptor beta chains below, sequenced in a study of T-cell memory formation after mild COVID-19. Via MiXCR, TCRdb re-called the 5' RACE reads, giving one row per CDR3 protein. The profile shows about 270,000 distinct CDR3 sequences, 15% of them singletons. The sequenced material came from PBMCs or a T cell subset sorted from them (not recorded which). The source of these receptors is an adult woman who had mild COVID-19 (a few samples of this study predate the infection). Cell type and time point are not known.

This clonotype was picked up many times. This chain links TRBV12-5 with TRBJ2-2; TRBD1 agrees at 7 bases. The CDR3 runs 14 residues. V was pared by 5 bases and J by 2 bases, with 2 bases of the junction left unmatched. Germline CDR1 LGHNT, CDR2 FRNRAP. In nucleotides, the CDR3 is TGTGCTAGTGGTCGGGACAGAAACACCGGGGAGCTGTTTTTT. This sequence encodes CASGRDRNTGELFF.

This clonotype was seen at least ten times. J is TRBJ2-4 and V is TRBV5-6, with a tentative D call TRBD2 (6 bases). CDR1 and CDR2 (germline): SGHDT, YYEEEE. The V and J ends lost 2 bases and 3 bases respectively, with 15 bases between them. The CDR3 loop spans 16 amino acids. CDR3 amino acids: CASSFSSGRVKNIQYF. The CDR3 coding sequence is TGTGCCAGCAGCTTTTCATCCGGGAGAGTCAAAAACATTCAGTACTTC.

This clonotype was recorded a few times. The CDR3 region has the DNA TGTGCCAGCAGCGGGACGGCAGTGGGTGGCTACACCTTC. Translation: CASSGTAVGGYTF. The V call is TRBV11-2, the J call TRBJ1-2, with D maybe TRBD1 (5 bases). The V end lost 5 bases, the J end lost 7 bases, and 14 bases lay between the germline ends. CDR3 length: 13 amino acids. Per germline, CDR1 SGHAT and CDR2 FQNNGV. Full variable domain (remainder filled in from reference TRBV11-2 and TRBJ1-2): EAGVAQSPRYKIIEKRQSVAFWCNPISGHATLYWYQQILGQGPKLLIQFQNNGVVDDSQLPKDRFSAERLKGVDSTLKIQPAKLEDSAVYLCASSGTAVGGYTFGSGTRLTVV.

In this sample, this clonotype turned up many times. CDR3 residues: CAISDRGLWAEQFF. In DNA, the CDR3 is TGTGCCATCAGTGACCGGGGTTTGTGGGCTGAGCAGTTCTTC. The chain carries TRBV10-3 and TRBJ2-1, with D tentatively TRBD2 (5 bases). The germline CDR1 and CDR2 sequences are ENHRY and SYGVKD. Trimming left V 3 bases short and J 9 bases short, with 15 bases between. The CDR3 consists of 14 residues.

The rearrangement uses TRBV24-1 and TRBJ1-1, with D perhaps matching TRBD1 (5 bases). Trimming took 3 bases from V and 3 from J, leaving 7 bases between them. CDR1 KGHDR and CDR2 SFDVKD come from the germline V gene. CDR3 size: 13 residues. The CDR3 protein is CATSDGGYTEAFF. As DNA, the CDR3 is TGTGCCACCAGTGATGGGGGGTACACTGAAGCTTTCTTT.

The V and J genes are TRBV5-1 and TRBJ2-1; D is perhaps TRBD2 (5 bases). The V gene's germline CDR1 is SGHRS and CDR2 YFSETQ. The CDR3 sequence is 15 residues long. The ends were cut back, 1 base at V and 4 bases at J, with 12 bases in the middle. The CDR3 protein is CASSLPPAAYNEQFF. In nucleotides, the CDR3 is TGCGCCAGCAGCTTGCCCCCAGCGGCATACAATGAGCAGTTCTTC.

This clonotype was seen a few times. The V and J genes are TRBV9 and TRBJ2-7, with 9 bases that match TRBD2. The length of the CDR3 is 19 residues. V was pared by 1 base and J by 0 bases, with 14 bases of the junction left unmatched. Germline V gene sequence: CDR1 SGDLS, CDR2 YYNGEE. The CDR3: CASSVRPDSGSGSSYEQYF. The CDR3 DNA reads TGTGCCAGCAGCGTAAGGCCAGATAGCGGGAGCGGTAGCTCCTACGAGCAGTACTTC.

The chain uses TRBV18 and TRBJ2-5, with a weak D call TRBD1 (5 bases). Per germline, CDR1 KGHSH and CDR2 LQKENI. The CDR3 covers 14 residues. V was clipped by 2 bases and J by 1 base, with 8 bases between them. The CDR3 sequence: CASSPRGFQETQYF. CDR3 DNA sequence: TGTGCCAGCTCACCAAGGGGATTCCAAGAGACCCAGTACTTC.

This rearrangement joins TRBV5-1 to TRBJ2-1, with TRBD1 matching 9 bases. Germline CDR1 and CDR2: SGHRS and YFSETQ. V gave up 0 bases and J gave up 6 bases; unmatched junction bases: 4. CDR3 length: 15 residues. CDR3 in DNA: TGCGCCAGCAGCTTGGACGGGACAGGGATCAATGAGCAGTTCTTC. Translation gives CASSLDGTGINEQFF.

This sequence joins TRBV5-1 and TRBJ2-3, with 10 bases aligning to TRBD2. The CDR3 runs 17 residues. With V trimmed by 0 bases and J by 3 bases, 7 bases remained unmatched. Germline CDR1 and CDR2: SGHRS and YFSETQ. The CDR3 DNA reads as TGCGCCAGCAGCTTGGCCGGCAGCGGGGGGGATACAGATACGCAGTATTTT. Translated, it gives CASSLAGSGGDTDTQYF.

V usage is TRBV9 and J usage is TRBJ2-1; a weak D match, TRBD2 (6 bases). With 3 bases removed from V and 12 bases from J, the gap between germline ends came to 16 bases. Germline assignment: CDR1 SGDLS and CDR2 YYNGEE. CDR3 size: 13 residues. The CDR3 nucleotides are TGTGCCAGCAGCGCGTTAACGGGAGATCGGCAGTTCTTC. Amino acid sequence: CASSALTGDRQFF.

This rearrangement joins TRBV24-1 to TRBJ2-1, with 12 bases aligning to TRBD2. V lost 3 bases, J lost 6 bases, and 11 bases stayed unmatched. This CDR3 has 18 amino acids. Looked up from germline, CDR1 is KGHDR and CDR2 is SFDVKD. As DNA, the CDR3 is TGTGCCACCAGTGATGCAGGGGCTAGCGGGAGGGCCCTCAATGAGCAGTTCTTC. This translates into CATSDAGASGRALNEQFF.

The gene calls are TRBV29-1 and TRBJ2-3; 12 nucleotides line up with TRBD2. Germline CDR1 and CDR2: SQVTM and ANQGSEA. The CDR3 runs to 16 residues. Losses at the gene ends were 4 bases for V and 5 bases for J; bases not matched to a gene: 10. This CDR3 reads CSVVLLAGGSLDTQYF. The CDR3, as DNA: TGCAGCGTTGTTTTACTAGCGGGAGGTTCGCTAGATACGCAGTATTTT.

The rearrangement uses TRBV10-3 and TRBJ2-7; D is undetermined. V lost 8 bases and J lost 5, with 16 bases in between. This CDR3 region has 13 residues. Germline V gene lookup returns CDR1 ENHRY and CDR2 SYGVKD. CDR3 coding DNA: TGTGCCATCGGGCAGCCATCCGCGAACGAGCAGTACTTC. It codes for CAIGQPSANEQYF.

This clonotype was counted only a few times. This sequence joins TRBV28 and TRBJ2-7; D not certain. The V and J ends lost 3 bases and 0 bases respectively, with 3 bases between them. This CDR3 spans 12 amino acids. Germline V gene lookup returns CDR1 MDHEN and CDR2 SYDVKM. CDR3 DNA sequence: TGTGCCAGCAGTTTTAGCTCCTACGAGCAGTACTTC. Its translation: CASSFSSYEQYF.

This clonotype has more than one count but fewer than ten. The genes are TRBV5-1 and TRBJ1-6, with a possible D match to TRBD1 (5 bases). Germline V gene data show CDR1 as SGHRS and CDR2 as YFSETQ. V dropped 0 bases and J dropped 5 bases, with 12 bases sitting between them. The CDR3 totals 16 residues. This CDR3 reads CASSLEADSDNSPLHF. The CDR3 DNA sequence: TGCGCCAGCAGCTTGGAAGCCGACAGCGATAATTCACCCCTCCACTTT.

The gene calls are TRBV5-1 and TRBJ1-1; possible D gene TRBD1, 6 bases. CDR3 length: 13 residues. Germline CDR1 is SGHRS and CDR2 is YFSETQ. Between the trimmed V and J ends, which lost 0 bases and 5 bases, there was a span of 8 bases. CDR3 nucleotides: TGCGCCAGCAGCTTGGACAGGGCAACTGAAGCTTTCTTT. Amino acid sequence: CASSLDRATEAFF.

This clonotype was observed a handful of times. This chain joins TRBV7-6 and TRBJ2-2, with 12 nucleotides matching TRBD2. Trimming removed 11 bases from V and 6 bases from J; junction bases left unmatched: 10. CDR1 and CDR2 from the germline V gene are SGHVS and FNYEAQ. The CDR3 has 15 residues. CDR3 sequence: CASTGLAGGPGELFF. The CDR3 bases are TGTGCCTCAACTGGGCTAGCGGGGGGGCCCGGGGAGCTGTTTTTT. Complete variable domain (other parts from reference TRBV7-6 and TRBJ2-2): GAGVSQSPRYKVTKRGQDVALRCDPISGHVSLYWYRQALGQGPEFLTYFNYEAQQDKSGLPNDRFSAERPEGSISTLTIQRTEQRDSAMYRCASTGLAGGPGELFFGEGSRLTVL.

With respect to this clonotype: This may stem from a read error, because a much larger clone lies one nucleotide away. The V and J genes are TRBV27 and TRBJ1-1; a possible D gene is TRBD1 (5 bases). V lost 6 bases and J 0 bases, leaving 8 bases between the germline ends. The CDR3 is 13 amino acids. From germline, CDR1 is MNHEY and CDR2 SMNVEV (reference sequence). For the CDR3, the DNA is TGTGCCAGCAGCTCGGACATGAACACTGAAGCTTTCTTT. Translated, it gives CASSSDMNTEAFF.

The chain joins TRBV5-5 to TRBJ1-1, with D tentatively TRBD1 (6 bases). V was clipped by 5 bases and J by 0 bases, with 8 bases between them. There are 13 residues in the CDR3. Looked up from germline, CDR1 is SGHKS and CDR2 is YYEKEE (reference sequence). The CDR3 is CASRRTVNTEAFF. CDR3 DNA sequence: TGTGCCAGCAGACGGACAGTGAACACTGAAGCTTTCTTT.

This clonotype was observed a handful of times. V gene TRBV3-1 combines with J gene TRBJ2-4, with TRBD2 as a possible D gene (5 bases). The germline V and J ends were trimmed by 7 bases and 0 bases, with 13 bases remaining between them. Looked up from germline, CDR1 is LGHDT and CDR2 is YNNKEL (reference sequence). The CDR3 loop spans 15 amino acids. The CDR3 protein is CASTSGDLAKNIQYF. CDR3 nucleotide sequence: TGTGCCAGCACCAGCGGTGATTTAGCCAAAAACATTCAGTACTTC.

A single count supports this clonotype. The chain carries TRBV4-2 and TRBJ1-5; no definite D call. CDR3 size: 15 residues. CDR1 LGHNA and CDR2 YNFKEQ come from the germline V gene. V lost 7 bases and J 6 bases, leaving 19 bases between the germline ends. CDR3 bases: TGTGCCAGCACCCGAGATTCCGGGTCGGGTCAGCCCCAGCATTTT. Translating it yields CASTRDSGSGQPQHF.

The chain has TRBV12-3 or TRBV12-4 and TRBJ2-3, with 11 positions matching TRBD2. CDR3 size: 17 residues. After removal of 6 bases from V and 0 bases from J, the junction contained 8 bases not matched to a gene. The CDR3 spells CASRPGLAESSTDTQYF. The CDR3 DNA is TGTGCCAGCAGACCGGGACTAGCGGAGTCTAGCACAGATACGCAGTATTTT.